The TCR beta chain described here comes from a study of blood T cell repertoires in COVID-19. About the research overall: COVID-19 samples, acute and convalescent, were from the United States, Italy and Spain. T cells, B-cell-depleted T cells, or PBMCs supplied cDNA or gDNA.

Sequenced by immunoSEQ multiplex PCR; TCRdb stores in-frame clones only, minus some. The top ten clones hold under 1.2% of a sample with around 380,000 clones, approximately 77% of them seen once. CDR1 and CDR2 (germline): MDHEN, SYDVKM. The ends were cut back, 6 bases at V and 4 bases at J, with 7 bases in the middle. This CDR3 has 12 amino acids. The rearrangement joins TRBV28 to TRBJ1-3; D is ambiguous. This receptor was taken from a human donor with acute or convalescent COVID-19. The donor label of this sample is uncertain. Sequences were obtained from peripheral blood. Here the CDR3 reads CASSLLGNTIYF. The DNA of the CDR3 is TGTGCCAGCAGCCTCCTAGGAAACACCATATATTTT. The variable domain in full, with the rest retrieved from reference TRBV28 and TRBJ1-3, is DVKVTQSSRYLVKRTGEKVFLECVQDMDHENMFWYRQDPGLGLRLIYFSYDVKMKEKGDIPEGYSVSREKKERFSLILESASTNQTSMYLCASSLLGNTIYFGEGSWLTVV.